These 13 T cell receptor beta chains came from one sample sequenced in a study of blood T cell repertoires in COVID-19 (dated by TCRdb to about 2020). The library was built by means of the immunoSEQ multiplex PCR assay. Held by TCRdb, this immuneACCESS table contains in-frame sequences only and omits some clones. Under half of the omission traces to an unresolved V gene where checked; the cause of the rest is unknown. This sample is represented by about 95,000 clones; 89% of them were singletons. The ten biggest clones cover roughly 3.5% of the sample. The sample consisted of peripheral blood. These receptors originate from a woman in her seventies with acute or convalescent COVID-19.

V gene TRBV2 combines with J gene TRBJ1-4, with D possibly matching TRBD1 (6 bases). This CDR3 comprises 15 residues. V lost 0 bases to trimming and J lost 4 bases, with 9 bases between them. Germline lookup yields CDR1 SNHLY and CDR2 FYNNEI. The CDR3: CASSEAPRGNEKLFF. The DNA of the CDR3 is TGTGCCAGCAGTGAAGCACCCAGGGGTAATGAAAAACTGTTTTTT.

CDR3 loop: CASRIPGTGGLDTQYF. The CDR3 DNA reads TGTGCCAGCAGAATCCCCGGGACAGGGGGTTTAGATACGCAGTATTTT. The chain employs TRBV5-4 and TRBJ2-3; 11 bases fit TRBD1. Germline CDR1 SGHNT, CDR2 YYREEE (reference sequence). The CDR3 sequence is 16 residues long. The V gene end was trimmed by 5 bases and the J gene end by 5 bases; junction bases not matched to a gene: 10. Complete variable domain (other parts from reference TRBV5-4 and TRBJ2-3): ETGVTQSPTHLIKTRGQQVTLRCSSQSGHNTVSWYQQALGQGPQFIFQYYREEENGRGNFPPRFSGLQFPNYSSELNVNALELDDSALYLCASRIPGTGGLDTQYFGPGTRLTVL.

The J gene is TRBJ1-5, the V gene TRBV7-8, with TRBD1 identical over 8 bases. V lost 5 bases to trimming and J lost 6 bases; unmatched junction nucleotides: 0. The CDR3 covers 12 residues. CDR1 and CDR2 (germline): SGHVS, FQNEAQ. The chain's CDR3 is CASSGQGQPQHF. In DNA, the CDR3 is TGTGCCAGCAGCGGACAGGGTCAGCCCCAGCATTTT.

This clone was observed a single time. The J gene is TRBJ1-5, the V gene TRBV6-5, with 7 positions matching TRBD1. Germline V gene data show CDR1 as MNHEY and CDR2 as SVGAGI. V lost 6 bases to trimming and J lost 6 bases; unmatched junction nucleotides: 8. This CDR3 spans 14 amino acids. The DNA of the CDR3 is TGTGCCAGCAGAAGACAGGGCTTGGCTCAGCCCCAGCATTTT. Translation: CASRRQGLAQPQHF.

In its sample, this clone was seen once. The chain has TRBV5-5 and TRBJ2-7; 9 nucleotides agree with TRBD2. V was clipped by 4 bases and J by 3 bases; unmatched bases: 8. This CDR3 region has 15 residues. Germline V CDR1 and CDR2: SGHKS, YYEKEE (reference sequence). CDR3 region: CASSAGGWTYYEQYV. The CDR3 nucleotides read TGTGCCAGCAGCGCGGGGGGGTGGACCTACTACGAGCAGTACGTC.

CDR3 DNA: TGCGCCAGCAGCCCCTGGGACAGGGTAATTACGGGAAACACCATATATTTT. Protein product: CASSPWDRVITGNTIYF. This chain links TRBV4-1 with TRBJ1-3, with TRBD1 matching over 9 bases. With 4 bases clipped from V and 4 bases from J, the junction kept 11 bases outside the gene matches. This CDR3 is 17 amino acids long. Per the germline V gene, CDR1 is MGHRA and CDR2 is YSYEKL.

CDR3 bases: TGCGCCAGCAGCCGAATAGGACAGGGTATCTACAATGAGCAGTTCTTC. It codes for CASSRIGQGIYNEQFF. The V call is TRBV4-1, the J call TRBJ2-1; 8 bases align to TRBD1. CDR3 length: 16 amino acids. Germline CDR1 is MGHRA and CDR2 is YSYEKL. The trim removed 4 bases at V and 3 bases at J, leaving 8 bases unmatched.

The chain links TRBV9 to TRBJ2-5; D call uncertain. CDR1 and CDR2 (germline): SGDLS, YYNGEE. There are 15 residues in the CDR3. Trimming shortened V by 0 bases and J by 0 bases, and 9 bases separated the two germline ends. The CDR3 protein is CASSVGGANQETQYF. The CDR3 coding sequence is TGTGCCAGCAGCGTAGGTGGAGCAAACCAAGAGACCCAGTACTTC.

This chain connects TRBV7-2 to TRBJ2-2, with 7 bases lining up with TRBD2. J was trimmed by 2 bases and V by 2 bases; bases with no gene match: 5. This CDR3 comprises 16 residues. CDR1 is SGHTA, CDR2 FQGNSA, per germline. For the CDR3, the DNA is TGTGCCAGCAGCTTACCCCCTAGCGGAAACACCGGGGAGCTGTTTTTT. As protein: CASSLPPSGNTGELFF.

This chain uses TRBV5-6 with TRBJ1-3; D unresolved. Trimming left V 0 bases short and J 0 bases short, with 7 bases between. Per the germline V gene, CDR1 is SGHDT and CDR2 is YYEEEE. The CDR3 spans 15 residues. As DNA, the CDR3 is TGTGCCAGCAGCTTGGCGGTCTACTCTGGAAACACCATATATTTT. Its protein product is CASSLAVYSGNTIYF. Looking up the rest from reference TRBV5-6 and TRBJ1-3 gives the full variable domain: DAGVTQSPTHLIKTRGQQVTLRCSPKSGHDTVSWYQQALGQGPQFIFQYYEEEERQRGNFPDRFSGHQFPNYSSELNVNALLLGDSALYLCASSLAVYSGNTIYFGEGSWLTVV.

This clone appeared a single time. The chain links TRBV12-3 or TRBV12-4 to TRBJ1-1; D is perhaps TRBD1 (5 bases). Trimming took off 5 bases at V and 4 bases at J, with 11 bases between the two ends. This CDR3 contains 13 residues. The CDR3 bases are TGTGCCAGCAGTAGGCAGGGTGGCACTGAAGCTTTCTTT. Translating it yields CASSRQGGTEAFF.

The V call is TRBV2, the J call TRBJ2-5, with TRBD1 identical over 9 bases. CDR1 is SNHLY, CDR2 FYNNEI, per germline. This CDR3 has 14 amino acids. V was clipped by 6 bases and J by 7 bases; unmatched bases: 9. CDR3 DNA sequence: TGTGCCAGCAGAACAGACAGGGGGGGTGGGACCCAGTACTTC. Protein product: CASRTDRGGGTQYF.

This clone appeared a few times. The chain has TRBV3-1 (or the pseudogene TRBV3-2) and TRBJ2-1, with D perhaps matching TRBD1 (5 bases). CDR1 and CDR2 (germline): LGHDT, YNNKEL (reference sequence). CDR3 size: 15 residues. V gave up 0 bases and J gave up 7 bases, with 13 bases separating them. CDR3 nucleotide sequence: TGTGCCAGCAGCCAAGAAATGGGGCGTCTAAATGAGCAGTTCTTC. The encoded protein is CASSQEMGRLNEQFF.